The source of this T cell receptor (beta chain) is a study of T cell responses to AZD1222 COVID-19 vaccine. Study observations and caveats: In the spike-specific TCR repertoire, nearly half reportedly target unmutated variant regions. Clonal diversity was possibly underestimated, and white British individuals and females predominated among donors. Seropositive status at baseline applied to only a handful of AZD1222 recipients. With two AZD1222 doses given, Spike-specific TCR breadth and depth both rose.

Produced via immunoSEQ multiplex PCR; TCRdb's table is partial and in-frame only. The data contain approximately 150,000 clones, around nine tenths of them seen just once; the ten biggest clones take up 1.6%. Trimming removed 5 bases at V and 1 base at J, with 9 bases between. The CDR3 is 13 residues long. The germline V gene has CDR1 SGHAT and CDR2 FQDESV (reference sequence). Regarding this clone: Its antigen is unknown.

This sequence was found in an adult in good health. Sequencing used peripheral blood, obtained on day 0 of AZD1222 vaccination. V is TRBV11-1 and J is TRBJ2-7; tentatively, D is TRBD2 (6 bases). The CDR3 nucleotides are TGTGCCAGCAGCCCCGGGACTTCCTACGAGCAGTACTTC. Translated, it gives CASSPGTSYEQYF.